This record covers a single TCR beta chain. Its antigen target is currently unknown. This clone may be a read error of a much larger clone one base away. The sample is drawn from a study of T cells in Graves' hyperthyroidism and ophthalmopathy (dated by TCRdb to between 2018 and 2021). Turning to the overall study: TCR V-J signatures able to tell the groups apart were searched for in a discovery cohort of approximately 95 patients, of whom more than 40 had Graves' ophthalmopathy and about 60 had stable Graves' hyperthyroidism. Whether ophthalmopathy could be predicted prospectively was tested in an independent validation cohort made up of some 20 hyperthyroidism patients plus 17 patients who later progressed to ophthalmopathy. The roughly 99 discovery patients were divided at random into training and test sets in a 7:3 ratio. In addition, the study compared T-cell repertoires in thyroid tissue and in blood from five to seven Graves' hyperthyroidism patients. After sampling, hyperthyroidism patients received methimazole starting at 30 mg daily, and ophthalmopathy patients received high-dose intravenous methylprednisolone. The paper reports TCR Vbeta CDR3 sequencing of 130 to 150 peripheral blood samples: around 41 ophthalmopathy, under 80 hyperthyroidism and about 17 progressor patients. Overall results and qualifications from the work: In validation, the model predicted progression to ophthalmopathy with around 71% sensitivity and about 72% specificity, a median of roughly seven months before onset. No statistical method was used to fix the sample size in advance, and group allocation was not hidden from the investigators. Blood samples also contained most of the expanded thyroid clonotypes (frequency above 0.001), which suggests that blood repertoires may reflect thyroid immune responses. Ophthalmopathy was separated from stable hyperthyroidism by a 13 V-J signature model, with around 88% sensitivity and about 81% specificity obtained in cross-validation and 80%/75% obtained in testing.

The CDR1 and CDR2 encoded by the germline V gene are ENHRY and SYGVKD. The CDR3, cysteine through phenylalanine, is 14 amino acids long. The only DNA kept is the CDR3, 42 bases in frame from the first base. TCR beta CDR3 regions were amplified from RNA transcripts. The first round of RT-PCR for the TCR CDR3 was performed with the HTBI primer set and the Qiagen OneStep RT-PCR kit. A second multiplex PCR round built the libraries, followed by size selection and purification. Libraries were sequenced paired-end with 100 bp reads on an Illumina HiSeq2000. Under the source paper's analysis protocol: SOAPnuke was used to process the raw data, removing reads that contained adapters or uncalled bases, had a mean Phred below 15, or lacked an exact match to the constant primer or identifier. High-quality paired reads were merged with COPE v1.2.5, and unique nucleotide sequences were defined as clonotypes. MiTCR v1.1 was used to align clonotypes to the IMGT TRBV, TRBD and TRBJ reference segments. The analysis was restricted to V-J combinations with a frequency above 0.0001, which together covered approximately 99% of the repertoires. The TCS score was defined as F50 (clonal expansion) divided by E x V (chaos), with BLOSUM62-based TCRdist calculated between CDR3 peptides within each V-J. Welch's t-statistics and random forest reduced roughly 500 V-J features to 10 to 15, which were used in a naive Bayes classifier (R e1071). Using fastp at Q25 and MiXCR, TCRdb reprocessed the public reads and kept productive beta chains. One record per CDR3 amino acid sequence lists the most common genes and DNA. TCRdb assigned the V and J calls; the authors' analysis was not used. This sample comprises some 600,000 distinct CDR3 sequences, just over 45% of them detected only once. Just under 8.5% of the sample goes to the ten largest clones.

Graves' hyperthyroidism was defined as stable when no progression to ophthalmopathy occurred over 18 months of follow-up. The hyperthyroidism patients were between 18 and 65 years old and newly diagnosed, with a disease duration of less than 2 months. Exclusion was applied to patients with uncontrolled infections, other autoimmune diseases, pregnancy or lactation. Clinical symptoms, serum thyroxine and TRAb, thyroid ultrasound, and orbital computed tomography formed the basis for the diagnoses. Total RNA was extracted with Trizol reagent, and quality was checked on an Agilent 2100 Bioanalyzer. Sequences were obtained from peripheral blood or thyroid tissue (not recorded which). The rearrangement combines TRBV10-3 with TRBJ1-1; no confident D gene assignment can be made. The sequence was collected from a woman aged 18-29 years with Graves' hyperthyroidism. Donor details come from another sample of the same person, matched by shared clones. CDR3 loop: CAISESWANAEAFF. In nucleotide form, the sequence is TGTGCCATCAGTGAGTCATGGGCGAACGCTGAAGCTTTCTTT.